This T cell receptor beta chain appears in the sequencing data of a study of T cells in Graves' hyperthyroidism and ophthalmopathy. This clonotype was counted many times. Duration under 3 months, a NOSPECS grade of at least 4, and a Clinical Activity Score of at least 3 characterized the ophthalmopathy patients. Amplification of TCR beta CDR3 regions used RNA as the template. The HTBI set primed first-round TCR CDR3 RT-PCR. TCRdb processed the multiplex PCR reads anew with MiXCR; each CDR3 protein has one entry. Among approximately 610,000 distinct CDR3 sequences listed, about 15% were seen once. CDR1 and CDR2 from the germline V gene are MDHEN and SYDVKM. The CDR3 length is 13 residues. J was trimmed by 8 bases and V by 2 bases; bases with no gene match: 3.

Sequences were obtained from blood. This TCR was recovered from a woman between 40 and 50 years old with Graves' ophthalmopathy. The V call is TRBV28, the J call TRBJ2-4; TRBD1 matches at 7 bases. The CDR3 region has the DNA TGTGCCAGCAGTTTACCCAGGGGGTACATTCAGTACTTC. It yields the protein CASSLPRGYIQYF.